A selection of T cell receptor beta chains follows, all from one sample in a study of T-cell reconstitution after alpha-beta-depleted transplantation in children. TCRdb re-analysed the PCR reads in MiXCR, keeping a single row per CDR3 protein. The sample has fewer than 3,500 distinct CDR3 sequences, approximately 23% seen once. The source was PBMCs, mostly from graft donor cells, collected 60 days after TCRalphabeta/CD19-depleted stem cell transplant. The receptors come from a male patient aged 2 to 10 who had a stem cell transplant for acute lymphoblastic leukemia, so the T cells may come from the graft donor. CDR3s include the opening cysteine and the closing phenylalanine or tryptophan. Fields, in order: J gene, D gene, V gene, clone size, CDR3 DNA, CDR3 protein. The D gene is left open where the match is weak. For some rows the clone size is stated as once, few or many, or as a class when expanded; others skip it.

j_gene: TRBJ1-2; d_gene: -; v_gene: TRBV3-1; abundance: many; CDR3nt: TGTGCCAGCAGCCAATTTTCCGGGGCCCTATTCGACTATGGCTACACCTTC; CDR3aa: CASSQFSGALFDYGYTF
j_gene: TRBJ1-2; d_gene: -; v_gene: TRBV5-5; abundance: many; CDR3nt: TGTGCCAGCAGCTTGGAGGGGGTTTATGGCTACACCTTC; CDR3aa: CASSLEGVYGYTF
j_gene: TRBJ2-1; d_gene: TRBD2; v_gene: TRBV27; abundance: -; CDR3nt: TGTGCCAGCAGTCCATTGGGCGGGAGCTCCTACAATGAGCAGTTCTTC; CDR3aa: CASSPLGGSSYNEQFF
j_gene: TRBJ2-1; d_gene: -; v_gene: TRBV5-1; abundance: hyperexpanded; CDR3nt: TGCGCCAGCAGCCACCCGACAGGTAACAATGAGCAGTTCTTC; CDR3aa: CASSHPTGNNEQFF
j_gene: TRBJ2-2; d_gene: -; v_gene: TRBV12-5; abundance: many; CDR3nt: TGTGCTAGTGGTTTGGACTTAGGGGAGCTGTTTTTT; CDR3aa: CASGLDLGELFF
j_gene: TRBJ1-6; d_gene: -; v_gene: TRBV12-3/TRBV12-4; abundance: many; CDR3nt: TGTGCCAGCAGTTTAGCGCTAGGGGACCCCTTGGGCCTCCACTTT; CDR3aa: CASSLALGDPLGLHF
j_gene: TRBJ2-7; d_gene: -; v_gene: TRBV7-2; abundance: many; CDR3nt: TGTGCCAGCAACCGAGCAGTGGGAGGCTCCTACGAGCAGTACTTC; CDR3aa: CASNRAVGGSYEQYF
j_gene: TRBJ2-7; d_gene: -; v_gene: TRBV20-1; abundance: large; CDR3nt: TGCAGTGCTAGAGATCGGAGAGGGGGCGAGCAGTACTTC; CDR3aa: CSARDRRGGEQYF
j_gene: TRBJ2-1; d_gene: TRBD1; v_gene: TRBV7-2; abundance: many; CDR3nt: TGTGCCAGCAGCTTAGCGGGTGCCGACAGGGGCCAGTTCTTC; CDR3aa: CASSLAGADRGQFF
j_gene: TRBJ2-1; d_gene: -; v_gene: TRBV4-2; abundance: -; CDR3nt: TGTGCCAGGAGCCCCACCGGGACAACTACCTACAATGAGCAGTTCTTC; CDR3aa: CARSPTGTTTYNEQFF
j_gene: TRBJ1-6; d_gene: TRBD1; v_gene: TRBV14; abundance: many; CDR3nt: TGTGCCAGCAGCCACTTATCGACAGGGGGATCTAATTCACCCCTCCACTTT; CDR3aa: CASSHLSTGGSNSPLHF
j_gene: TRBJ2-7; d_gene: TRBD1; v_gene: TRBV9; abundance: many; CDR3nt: TGTGCCAGCAGCGCCCGAGACAGGGTTGGCGAGCAGTACTTC; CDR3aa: CASSARDRVGEQYF
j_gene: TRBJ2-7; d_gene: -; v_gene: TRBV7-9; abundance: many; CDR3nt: TGTGCCAGCAGCCCCCTTGGGGGATTTAAGTACGAGCAGTACTTC; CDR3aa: CASSPLGGFKYEQYF
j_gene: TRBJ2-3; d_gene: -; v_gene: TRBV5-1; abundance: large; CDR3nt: TGCGCCAGCAGCTTGGAGGGTACCGGCACAGATACGCAGTATTTT; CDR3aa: CASSLEGTGTDTQYF
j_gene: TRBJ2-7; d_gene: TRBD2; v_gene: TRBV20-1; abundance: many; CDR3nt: TGCAGTGCTAGAGATCAGACTAGCGGGAACCTCGAGCAGTACTTC; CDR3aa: CSARDQTSGNLEQYF
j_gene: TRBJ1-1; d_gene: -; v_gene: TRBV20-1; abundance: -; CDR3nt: TGCAGTGCTAGAGATTTAGACGGACAGCTGCCTGAAGCTTTCTTT; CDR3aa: CSARDLDGQLPEAFF
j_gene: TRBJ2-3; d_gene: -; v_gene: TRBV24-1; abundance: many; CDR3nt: TGTGCCACCAGTGATTTCTGTGTGCGGCTAAGGGACACCTGCACAGATACGCAGTATTTT; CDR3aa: CATSDFCVRLRDTCTDTQYF
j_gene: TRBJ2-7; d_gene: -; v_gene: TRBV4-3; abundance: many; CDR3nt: TGCGCCAGCAGCCAAGGGGTGGGCAGGGGCTACGAGCAGTACTTC; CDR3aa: CASSQGVGRGYEQYF
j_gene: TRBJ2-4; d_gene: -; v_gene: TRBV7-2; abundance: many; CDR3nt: TGTGCCAGCAGCTTAGCGCGAGGGAGTTGGAAAAACATTCAGTACTTC; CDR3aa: CASSLARGSWKNIQYF
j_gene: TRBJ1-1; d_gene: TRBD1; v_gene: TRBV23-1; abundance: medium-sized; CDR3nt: TGCGCCAGCAGCGGACAGGGGGCCACTGAAGCTTTCTTT; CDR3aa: CASSGQGATEAFF
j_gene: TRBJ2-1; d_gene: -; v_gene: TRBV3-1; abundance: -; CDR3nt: TGTGCCACCTGCCAAGATGTGAGGCGGGGGCAGTACAATGAGCAGTTCTTC; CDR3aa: CATCQDVRRGQYNEQFF